This entry lists 23 T cell receptor beta chains sequenced from one sample in a study of beta chain features in type 1 diabetes. Expressed TCRB transcripts were sequenced because the isolated RNA had all been reverse transcribed beforehand. Assay: immunoSEQ multiplex PCR; the TCRdb copy retains only in-frame clones and omits some. The sample carries around 300,000 clones, 8% recorded once. The sequenced sample was central memory CD4+ T cells from blood. Every receptor here comes from a woman younger than 35 in good health.

This clone was detected only a few times. The CDR3 coding sequence is TGTGCCAGCAGCTTAATCGGGGGCGGGACAGCCTCCTACGAGCAGTACTTC. Translating it yields CASSLIGGGTASYEQYF. The J gene is TRBJ2-7, the V gene TRBV11-2; D may be TRBD1 (7 bases). This CDR3 contains 17 residues. The germline V and J ends were trimmed by 2 bases and 0 bases, with 17 bases remaining between them. The germline CDR1 and CDR2 sequences are SGHAT and FQNNGV.

This clone was seen only a few times. The chain has TRBV10-3 and TRBJ2-1, with D hard to call. The CDR3 runs to 17 residues. Looked up from germline, CDR1 is ENHRY and CDR2 is SYGVKD. The V end was cut by 4 bases, the J end by 10 bases, with 26 bases between. CDR3 sequence reads: CAISAGEGRESSKEQFF. Written as DNA, the CDR3 is TGTGCCATCAGTGCAGGCGAAGGTAGAGAGAGCTCGAAGGAGCAGTTCTTC.

This clone was detected many times. The chain is built from TRBV27 and TRBJ1-2; D remains ambiguous. The CDR3 loop spans 14 amino acids. Looked up from germline, CDR1 is MNHEY and CDR2 is SMNVEV (reference sequence). Deletions cut 4 bases from V and 6 bases from J, with 15 bases between. In nucleotides, the CDR3 is TGTGCCAGCAGTTGGATTCCTCTAGGGAATGGCTACACCTTC. Translated: CASSWIPLGNGYTF.

V usage is TRBV6-5 and J usage is TRBJ1-5, with 8 bases aligning to TRBD1. The CDR3 sequence is 15 residues long. Germline CDR1 is MNHEY and CDR2 is SVGAGI. V shed 0 bases and J 4 bases; nucleotides not matched to a gene: 2. The CDR3 here is CASSYSRTGNQPQHF. CDR3 nucleotides: TGTGCCAGCAGTTACTCGAGGACAGGGAATCAGCCCCAGCATTTT.

The sample holds a few counts of this clone. The V gene is TRBV25-1, the J gene TRBJ1-2; D gene ambiguous. This CDR3 has 13 amino acids. Trimming left V 1 base short and J 8 bases short, with 11 bases between. Germline values: CDR1 MGHDK, CDR2 SYGVNS. The CDR3 DNA reads as TGTGCCAGCAGTGAATTGGGGAAGCGCGGCTACACCTTC. Translation: CASSELGKRGYTF.

V usage is TRBV27 and J usage is TRBJ2-5, with no clear D. The V and J ends lost 8 bases and 5 bases respectively, with 18 bases between them. Germline assignment: CDR1 MNHEY and CDR2 SMNVEV (reference sequence). The CDR3 has 14 amino acids. CDR3 sequence: CASRLRNTQETQYF. CDR3 in DNA: TGTGCCAGCCGACTGAGAAACACACAGGAGACCCAGTACTTC.

Comment on this clone: Other nucleotide sequences from this sample produce the same CDR3. The J gene is TRBJ1-1, the V gene TRBV7-2; no clear D. The length of the CDR3 is 13 residues. Per the germline V gene, CDR1 is SGHTA and CDR2 is FQGNSA. Trimming shortened V by 3 bases and J by 3 bases, and 8 bases separated the two germline ends. The CDR3 sequence is CASSLSGYTEAFF. The CDR3 coding sequence is TGTGCCAGCAGCTTGTCCGGGTACACTGAAGCTTTCTTT.

This clone has at least ten counts. The chain combines TRBV14 with TRBJ2-4; D remains unclear. V lost 1 base and J 7 bases, leaving 14 bases between the germline ends. Germline V lookup: CDR1 SGHDN, CDR2 FVKESK. There are 15 residues in the CDR3. The CDR3 DNA sequence: TGTGCCAGCAGCCAAGTAGGTTCGCGGTGGAACATTCAGTACTTC. Translated: CASSQVGSRWNIQYF.

The V and J genes are TRBV18 and TRBJ2-6; unclear D gene. This CDR3 region has 17 residues. V lost 6 bases, J lost 0 bases, and 15 bases lay in between. CDR1 is KGHSH, CDR2 LQKENI, per germline. CDR3 bases: TGTGCCAGCTCCTACGGTACACCAAGCTCTGGGGCCAACGTCCTGACTTTC. Protein product: CASSYGTPSSGANVLTF.

This clone was detected a few times. This chain uses TRBV20-1 with TRBJ2-1; perhaps D is TRBD1 or TRBD2 (7 bases each). There are 11 residues in the CDR3. Germline CDR1 and CDR2: DFQATT and SNEGSKA (reference sequence). V was cut by 7 bases and J by 7 bases, with 11 bases left in between. The CDR3 spells CSGQGGNEQFF. CDR3 nucleotide sequence: TGCAGTGGGCAGGGGGGGAATGAGCAGTTCTTC.

The chain couples TRBV5-1 to TRBJ1-1, with 10 bases matching TRBD1. V lost 4 bases to trimming and J lost 1 base; unmatched junction nucleotides: 4. CDR3 length equals 15 residues. Germline V CDR1 and CDR2: SGHRS, YFSETQ. CDR3 sequence (DNA): TGCGCCAGCAGCCCTTGGACAGGGGGGAACACTGAAGCTTTCTTT. This gives the protein CASSPWTGGNTEAFF.

This clone has just a few counts. This chain links TRBV2 with TRBJ2-3, with 10 bases that match TRBD2. Germline CDR1 SNHLY, CDR2 FYNNEI. V was clipped by 6 bases and J by 3 bases; unmatched bases: 9. The CDR3 length is 16 residues. The CDR3 sequence is CASRPKKRGGTDTQYF. The DNA of the CDR3 is TGTGCCAGCAGACCTAAGAAGCGGGGGGGGACAGATACGCAGTATTTT.

This clone has a count of ten or more. The chain recombines TRBV7-2 with TRBJ2-5; D is possibly TRBD1 or TRBD2 (6 bases each). This CDR3 is built from 17 residues. Germline V lookup: CDR1 SGHTA, CDR2 FQGNSA. Deletions cut 2 bases from V and 1 base from J, with 17 bases between. The CDR3 DNA sequence: TGTGCCAGCAGCTTACGGCCGAGGGGGGTAAGCCAAGAGACCCAGTACTTC. Translated: CASSLRPRGVSQETQYF.

This clone was found a few times. The genes are TRBV2 and TRBJ1-3; unclear D gene. There are 14 residues in the CDR3. Looked up from germline, CDR1 is SNHLY and CDR2 is FYNNEI. Deletions cut 6 bases from V and 3 bases from J, with 12 bases between. For the CDR3, the DNA is TGTGCCAGCAGGACGGAGAGGAGTGGAAACACCATATATTTT. It yields the protein CASRTERSGNTIYF.

The rearrangement uses TRBV2 and TRBJ2-2; TRBD2 matches 7 bases. J lost 7 bases, V lost 6 bases, and 5 bases had no gene match. Germline V gene sequence: CDR1 SNHLY, CDR2 FYNNEI. The CDR3 consists of 13 residues. The chain's CDR3 is CASRREEVGELFF. CDR3 nucleotides: TGTGCCAGCAGACGGGAGGAGGTCGGGGAGCTGTTTTTT.

As for this clone: The junction differs from germline at one of its ends, possibly a read error. The chain uses TRBV5-4 and TRBJ2-4; D may be TRBD1 (5 bases). The CDR3 length is 15 residues. Germline CDR1 and CDR2: SGHNT and YYREEE (reference sequence). This CDR3 is CASSYIAGAKNIQYF. The CDR3 DNA is TGCGCCAGCAGCTATATCGCAGGGGCCAAAAACATTCAGTACTTC.

This clone appeared a few times. The gene calls are TRBV9 and TRBJ2-1; D unclear. Trimming shortened V by 2 bases and J by 4 bases, and 7 bases separated the two germline ends. This CDR3 has 13 residues. Germline CDR1 reads SGDLS; CDR2 reads YYNGEE. For the CDR3, the DNA is TGTGCCAGCAGCGTTTTCCAGTACAATGAGCAGTTCTTC. Translating it yields CASSVFQYNEQFF.

In this sample, this clone turned up many times. This rearrangement joins TRBV18 to TRBJ1-1, with a weak D call TRBD1 (5 bases). This CDR3 is 14 amino acids long. Trimming stripped 2 bases from V and 1 base from J, with 8 bases between. Germline V CDR1 and CDR2: KGHSH, LQKENI. DNA for the CDR3: TGTGCCAGCTCACCAAGGGACGGGAACACTGAAGCTTTCTTT. It yields the protein CASSPRDGNTEAFF.

The chain joins TRBV2 to TRBJ1-2; D is ambiguous. Trimming stripped 6 bases from V and 8 bases from J, with 13 bases between. The V gene's germline CDR1 is SNHLY and CDR2 FYNNEI. This CDR3 spans 12 amino acids. The CDR3 nucleotides are TGTGCCAGCAGCCCCACCCCCGGGGGCTACACCTTC. Protein sequence: CASSPTPGGYTF.

In this sample, this clone turned up a few times. The chain carries TRBV12-5 and TRBJ2-1, with 11 bases aligning to TRBD1. Germline V gene lookup returns CDR1 LGHNT and CDR2 FRNRAP. V shed 2 bases, J shed 6 bases, and the junction held 6 bases outside the gene matches. The CDR3 loop spans 16 amino acids. The CDR3 coding sequence is TGTGCTAGTGGTTTGTCTCCCGGGACAGGGGGCAATGAGCAGTTCTTC. Amino acid sequence: CASGLSPGTGGNEQFF.

This clone was detected only a few times. The V and J genes are TRBV11-3 and TRBJ2-6; D gene uncertain. The CDR3 loop spans 15 amino acids. The V gene's germline CDR1 is SGHNT and CDR2 YENEEA. V lost 6 bases and J 0 bases, leaving 9 bases between the germline ends. CDR3 sequence: CASSNTASGANVLTF. The DNA of the CDR3 is TGTGCCAGCAGTAATACAGCCTCTGGGGCCAACGTCCTGACTTTC.

This clone showed up many times. The same CDR3 also results from other DNA sequences found in this sample. The chain couples TRBV18 to TRBJ2-7; D may be TRBD2 (5 bases). This CDR3 has 12 residues. V was shortened by 2 bases and J by 6 bases, with 8 bases between the two germline ends. Germline V lookup: CDR1 KGHSH, CDR2 LQKENI. The CDR3 sequence is CASSPEGTEQYV. CDR3 coding DNA: TGTGCCAGCTCACCAGAGGGAACCGAGCAGTACGTC.

In this sample, this clone turned up a few times. This chain joins TRBV6-5 and TRBJ2-3; no reliable D call. This CDR3 is built from 14 residues. Germline CDR1 reads MNHEY; CDR2 reads SVGAGI. The V end lost 6 bases, the J end lost 3 bases, and 13 bases lay between the germline ends. CDR3 coding DNA: TGTGCCAGCAGCCGTCGTTTTATGACAGATACGCAGTATTTT. This translates into CASSRRFMTDTQYF.